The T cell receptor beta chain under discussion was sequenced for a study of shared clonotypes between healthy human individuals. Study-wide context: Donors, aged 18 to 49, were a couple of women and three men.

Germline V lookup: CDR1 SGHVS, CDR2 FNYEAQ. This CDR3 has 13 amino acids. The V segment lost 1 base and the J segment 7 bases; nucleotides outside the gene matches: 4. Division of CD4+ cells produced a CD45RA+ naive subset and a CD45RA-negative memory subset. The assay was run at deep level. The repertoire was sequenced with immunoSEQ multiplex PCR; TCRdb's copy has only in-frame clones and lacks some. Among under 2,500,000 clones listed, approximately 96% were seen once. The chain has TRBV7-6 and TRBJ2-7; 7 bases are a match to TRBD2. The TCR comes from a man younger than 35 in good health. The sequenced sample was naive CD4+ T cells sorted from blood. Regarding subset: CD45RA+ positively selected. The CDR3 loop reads CASSLGPSGEQYF. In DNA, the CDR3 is TGTGCCAGCAGCTTAGGTCCTAGCGGTGAGCAGTACTTC. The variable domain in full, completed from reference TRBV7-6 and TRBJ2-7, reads GAGVSQSPRYKVTKRGQDVALRCDPISGHVSLYWYRQALGQGPEFLTYFNYEAQQDKSGLPNDRFSAERPEGSISTLTIQRTEQRDSAMYRCASSLGPSGEQYFGPGTRLTVT.